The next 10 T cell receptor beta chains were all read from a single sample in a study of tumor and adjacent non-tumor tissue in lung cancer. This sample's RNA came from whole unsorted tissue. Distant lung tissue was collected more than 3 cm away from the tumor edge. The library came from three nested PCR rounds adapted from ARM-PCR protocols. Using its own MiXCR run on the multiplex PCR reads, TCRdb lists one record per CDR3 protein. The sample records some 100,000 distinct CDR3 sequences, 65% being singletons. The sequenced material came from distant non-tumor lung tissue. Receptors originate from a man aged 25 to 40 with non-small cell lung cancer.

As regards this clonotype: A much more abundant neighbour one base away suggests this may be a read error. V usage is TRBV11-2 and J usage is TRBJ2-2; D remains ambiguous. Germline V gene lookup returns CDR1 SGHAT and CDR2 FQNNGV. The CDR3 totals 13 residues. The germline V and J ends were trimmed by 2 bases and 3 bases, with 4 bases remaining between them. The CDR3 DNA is TGTGCCAGCAGCTTACCGGACACCGGGGAGCTGTTTTTT. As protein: CASSLPDTGELFF. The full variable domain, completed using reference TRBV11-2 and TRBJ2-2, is EAGVAQSPRYKIIEKRQSVAFWCNPISGHATLYWYQQILGQGPKLLIQFQNNGVVDDSQLPKDRFSAERLKGVDSTLKIQPAKLEDSAVYLCASSLPDTGELFFGEGSRLTVL.

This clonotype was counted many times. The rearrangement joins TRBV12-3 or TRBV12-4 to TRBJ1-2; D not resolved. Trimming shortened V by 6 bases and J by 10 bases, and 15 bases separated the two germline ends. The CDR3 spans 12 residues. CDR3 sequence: CASRNIQQAYTF. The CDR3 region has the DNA TGTGCCAGCAGGAATATACAGCAGGCCTACACCTTC.

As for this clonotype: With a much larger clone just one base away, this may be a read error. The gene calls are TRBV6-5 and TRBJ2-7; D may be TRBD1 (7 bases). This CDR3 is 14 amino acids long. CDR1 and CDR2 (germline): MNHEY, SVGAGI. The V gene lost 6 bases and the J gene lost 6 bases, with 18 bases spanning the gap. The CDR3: CASRPTGRRSEQYF. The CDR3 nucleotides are TGTGCCAGCAGACCGACAGGGAGGAGGAGCGAGCAGTACTTC.

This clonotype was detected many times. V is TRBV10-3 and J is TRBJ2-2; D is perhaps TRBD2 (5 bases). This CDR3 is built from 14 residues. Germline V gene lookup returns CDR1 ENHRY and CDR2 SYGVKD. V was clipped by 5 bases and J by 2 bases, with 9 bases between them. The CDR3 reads CAISPGINTGELFF. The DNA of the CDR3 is TGTGCCATCAGTCCCGGGATTAACACCGGGGAGCTGTTTTTT.

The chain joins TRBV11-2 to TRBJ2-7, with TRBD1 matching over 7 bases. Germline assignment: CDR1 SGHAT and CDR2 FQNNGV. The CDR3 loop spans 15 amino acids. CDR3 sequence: CVTERTKTGPYEQYF. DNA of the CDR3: TGTGTCACAGAGCGGACAAAGACAGGGCCCTACGAGCAGTACTTC.

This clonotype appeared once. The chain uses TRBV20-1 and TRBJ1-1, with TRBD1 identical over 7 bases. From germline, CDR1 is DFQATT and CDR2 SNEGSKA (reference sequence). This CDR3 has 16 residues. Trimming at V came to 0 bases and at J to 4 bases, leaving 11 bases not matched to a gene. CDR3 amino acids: CSARDPRTGEGTEAFF. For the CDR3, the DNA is TGCAGTGCTAGAGACCCCCGAACAGGGGAAGGCACTGAAGCTTTCTTT.

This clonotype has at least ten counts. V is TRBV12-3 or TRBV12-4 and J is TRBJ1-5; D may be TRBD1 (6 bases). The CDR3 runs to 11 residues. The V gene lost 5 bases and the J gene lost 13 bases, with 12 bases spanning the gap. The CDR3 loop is CASSGRGGQHF. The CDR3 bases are TGTGCCAGCAGTGGGAGGGGGGGACAGCATTTT.

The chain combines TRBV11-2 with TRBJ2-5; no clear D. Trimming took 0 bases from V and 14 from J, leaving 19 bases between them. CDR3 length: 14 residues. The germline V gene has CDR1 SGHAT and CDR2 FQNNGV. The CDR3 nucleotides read TGTGCCAGCAGCTTAGATCCTGGTGGTCAGAGCCAATACTTC. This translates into CASSLDPGGQSQYF.

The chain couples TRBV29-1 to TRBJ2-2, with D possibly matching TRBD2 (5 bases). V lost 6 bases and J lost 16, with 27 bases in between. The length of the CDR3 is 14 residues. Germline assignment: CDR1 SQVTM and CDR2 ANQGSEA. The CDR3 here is CSVARSANTGKPFF. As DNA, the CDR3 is TGCAGCGTAGCCCGGTCCGCGAACACCGGGAAGCCGTTTTTT.

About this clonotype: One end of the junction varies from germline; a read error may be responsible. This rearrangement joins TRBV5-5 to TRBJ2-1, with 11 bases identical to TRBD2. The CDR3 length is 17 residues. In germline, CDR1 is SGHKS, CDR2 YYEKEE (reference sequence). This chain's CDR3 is CVSSFRIAGGRHNEQFF. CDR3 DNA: TGTGTCAGCAGCTTTAGGATAGCGGGGGGGCGGCACAATGAGCAGTTCTTC.